The entry that follows covers one T cell receptor (beta chain) sequence. Antigen unknown. V shed 2 bases and J shed 0 bases, with 14 bases lying between them. Germline V CDR1 and CDR2: MGHRA, YSYEKL. The CDR3 sequence is 16 residues long. This sample is part of a study of T cells in Graves' hyperthyroidism and ophthalmopathy. About the research overall: Specimen type is peripheral blood, collected at initial diagnosis prior to any treatment.

Study outcomes and limitations: Among thyroid clonotypes expanded above 0.001, most also appeared in blood.

Ahead of any ophthalmopathy symptoms, the blood sample was obtained at the first diagnosis of hyperthyroidism. The investigators amplified TCR beta CDR3 regions from RNA transcripts. Using the HTBI primer set, a first-round RT-PCR was run on the TCR CDR3. TCRdb re-derived calls from the multiplex PCR reads in MiXCR, one entry per CDR3 protein. This table has some 380,000 distinct CDR3 sequences, roughly 13% appearing once. V gene TRBV4-1 combines with J gene TRBJ2-7, with D perhaps matching TRBD2 (7 bases). The TCR comes from a man between 25 and 39 years old with Graves' hyperthyroidism that later progressed to Graves' ophthalmopathy. Material for sequencing was blood. Here the CDR3 reads CASSQRDGGLSYEQYF. Here the CDR3 DNA reads TGCGCCAGCAGCCAACGAGACGGGGGGCTCTCCTACGAGCAGTACTTC.